The TCR beta chain described here comes from a study of OX40 agonist ivuxolimab in advanced cancers. About the research overall: Patients got intravenous ivuxolimab at 0.01 to 10 mg/kg every 2 weeks. Study-wide results and caveats: Circulating CD4+ and CD8+ T cells showed clonal expansion by week 6 at 0.1 to 3.0 mg/kg.

With regard to this clone: Its cognate antigen is unknown.

This CDR3 spans 13 amino acids. Germline CDR1 MDHEN, CDR2 SYDVKM. Trimming cost V 3 bases and J 5 bases, with 10 bases left between them. The table came from immunoSEQ multiplex PCR; TCRdb's copy has only in-frame clones and leaves some out. This sample has under 20,000 clones; 65% to 90% occur once, and the top ten carry roughly 12%. Autoimmune disease history or systemic immunosuppression disqualified patients. This receptor was identified in an adult with an advanced solid tumor such as melanoma, head and neck, liver or kidney cancer. The rearrangement links TRBV28 to TRBJ1-2, with a weak D call TRBD1 (5 bases). Specimen: CD4+ or CD8+ T cells sorted from blood, collected in a trial of the OX40 agonist ivuxolimab. CDR3 coding DNA: TGTGCCAGCAGTTTGTCGCGGGGGTATGGCTACACCTTC. Translation gives CASSLSRGYGYTF.